This T cell receptor (beta chain) was observed in a study of regulatory T cells in long-lasting Graves disease. Study in general: Patients newly diagnosed with Graves' had been on antithyroid drugs for under 3 months. General study findings and limits: Sharing of public clonotypes was greater in persistent patients (about 3,000) than in new patients (almost 1,000).

Germline-derived CDR1 and CDR2 are SGHRS and YFSETQ. The CDR3 length is 12 residues. Relying on iRepertoire HTBI primers and Arm-PCR of CDR3 regions, the team built TCR beta libraries. TCRdb itself ran the multiplex PCR reads through MiXCR, one entry per CDR3 protein. The data show a few hundred thousand distinct CDR3 sequences, approximately 12% seen once. Time point given: newly diagnosed GD, antithyroid drugs for less than 3 months. RNA extracted from PBMCs served as the sequencing template. This clonotype has a count of ten or more. Its antigen is as yet unknown. Its ends do not fully match the called genes, so a read error is possible. A further study also used this sample, focusing on T cells in Graves' hyperthyroidism and ophthalmopathy.

Sequencing used peripheral blood mononuclear cells (PBMCs), obtained at new diagnosis, from a patient treated with antithyroid drugs. This sequence joins TRBV5-1 and TRBJ1-2; D is possibly TRBD1 (6 bases). This TCR was sampled from a man under 40 with Graves disease. The chain's CDR3 is CASSLGDQGHVF. As DNA, the CDR3 is TGCGCCAGCAGCTTGGGGGACCAGGGGCACGTCTTC.